This T cell receptor (beta chain) emerged from a study of long-term antiretroviral therapy in people with HIV. About the research overall: Earliest sampling preceded the 2015 immediate-ART recommendation by about a decade.

From germline, CDR1 is MNHNY and CDR2 SVGAGI (reference sequence). V lost 6 bases, J lost 3 bases, and 11 bases stayed unmatched. This CDR3 contains 15 residues. With survey level as its setting, the immunoSEQ assay was v3.0. Only in-frame clones appear in the TCRdb table, and some are missing; sequencing was by immunoSEQ multiplex PCR. The table lists about 17,000 clones, 70% to 90% of them singletons. Material: unsorted PBMCs, obtained 0.3 years before starting antiretroviral therapy. The chain uses TRBV6-6 and TRBJ2-7; 7 nucleotides agree with TRBD1. This TCR was recovered from a man aged 50-60 years with HIV. As DNA, the CDR3 is TGTGCCAGCAGCCCCCCGGGACAGAGAAACTACGAGCAGTACTTC. It yields the protein CASSPPGQRNYEQYF.